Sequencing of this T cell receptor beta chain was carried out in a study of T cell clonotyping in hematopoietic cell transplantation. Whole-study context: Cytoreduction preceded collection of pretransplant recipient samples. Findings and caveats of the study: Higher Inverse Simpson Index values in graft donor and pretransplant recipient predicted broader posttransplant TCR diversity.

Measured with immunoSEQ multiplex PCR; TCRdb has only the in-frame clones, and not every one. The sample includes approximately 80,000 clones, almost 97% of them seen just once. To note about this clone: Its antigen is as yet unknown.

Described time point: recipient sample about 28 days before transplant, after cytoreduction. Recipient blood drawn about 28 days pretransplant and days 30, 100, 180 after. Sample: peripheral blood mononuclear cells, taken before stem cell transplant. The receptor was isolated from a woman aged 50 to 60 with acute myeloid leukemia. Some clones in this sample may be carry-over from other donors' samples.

The CDR3 sequence is CASSWGRPYEQYF. DNA of the CDR3: TGTGCCAGCAGTTGGGGACGGCCATACGAGCAGTACTTC. The rearrangement uses TRBV28 and TRBJ2-7; D is tentatively TRBD1 or TRBD2 (5 bases each). CDR3 length: 13 amino acids. Germline V gene data show CDR1 as MDHEN and CDR2 as SYDVKM. V was cut by 4 bases and J by 4 bases, with 11 bases left in between.